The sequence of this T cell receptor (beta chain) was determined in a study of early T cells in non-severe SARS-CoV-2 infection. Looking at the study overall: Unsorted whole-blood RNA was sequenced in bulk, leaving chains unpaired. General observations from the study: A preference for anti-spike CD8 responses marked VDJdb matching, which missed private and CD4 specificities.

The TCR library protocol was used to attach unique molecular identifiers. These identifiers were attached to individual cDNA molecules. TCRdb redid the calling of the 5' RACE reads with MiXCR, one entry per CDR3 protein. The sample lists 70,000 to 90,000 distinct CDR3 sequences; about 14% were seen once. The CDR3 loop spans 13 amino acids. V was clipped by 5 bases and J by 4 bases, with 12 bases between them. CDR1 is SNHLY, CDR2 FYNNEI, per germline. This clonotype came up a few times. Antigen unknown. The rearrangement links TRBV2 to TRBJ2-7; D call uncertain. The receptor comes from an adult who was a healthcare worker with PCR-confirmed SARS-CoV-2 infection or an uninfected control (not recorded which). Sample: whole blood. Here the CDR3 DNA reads TGTGCCAGCAGTCTAGGGCTGGATTACGAGCAGTACTTC. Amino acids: CASSLGLDYEQYF.